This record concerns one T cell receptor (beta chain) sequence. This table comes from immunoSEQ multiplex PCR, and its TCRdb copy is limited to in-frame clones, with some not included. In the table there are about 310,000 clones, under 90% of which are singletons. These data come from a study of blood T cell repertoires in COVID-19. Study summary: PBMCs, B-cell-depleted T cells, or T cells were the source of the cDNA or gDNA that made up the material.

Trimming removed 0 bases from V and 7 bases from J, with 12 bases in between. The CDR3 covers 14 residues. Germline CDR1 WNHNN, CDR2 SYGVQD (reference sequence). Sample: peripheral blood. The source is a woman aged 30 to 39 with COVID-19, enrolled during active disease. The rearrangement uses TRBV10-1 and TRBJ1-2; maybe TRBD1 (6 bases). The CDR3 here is CASSESQGSSGYTF. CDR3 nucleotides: TGCGCCAGCAGTGAGTCGCAGGGGTCCAGTGGCTACACCTTC.